This TCR beta chain was obtained from a study of blood T cell repertoires in COVID-19. Overall study: COVID-19 samples, acute and convalescent, were from the United States, Italy and Spain. The analysed material was cDNA or gDNA that came from T cells, B-cell-depleted T cells, or PBMCs.

Germline V gene sequence: CDR1 LNHDA, CDR2 SQIVND (reference sequence). This CDR3 spans 15 amino acids. The junction had 6 bases not matched to a gene; V was cut back by 6 bases and J by 1 base. Per the authors' pipeline: How many nucleated cells were present was estimated from reference gene primer amplification. TCRdb's copy holds only in-frame clones and misses some; the assay was immunoSEQ multiplex PCR. V and J calls and clone size are given by that table; D and trimming were obtained from the DNA. This table holds more than 45,000 clones, 65% to 85% found once. Only one count was recorded for this clone. It was during active infection that Seattle patients were enrolled and then longitudinally followed.

The V call is TRBV19, the J call TRBJ1-1, with TRBD1 matching over 9 bases. The sequence came from a man at least 80 years old with COVID-19, enrolled during active disease. Sequenced input: peripheral blood. The CDR3 protein is CASRGGQGGNTEAFF. CDR3 in DNA: TGTGCCAGTAGAGGGGGACAGGGAGGGAACACTGAAGCTTTCTTT.